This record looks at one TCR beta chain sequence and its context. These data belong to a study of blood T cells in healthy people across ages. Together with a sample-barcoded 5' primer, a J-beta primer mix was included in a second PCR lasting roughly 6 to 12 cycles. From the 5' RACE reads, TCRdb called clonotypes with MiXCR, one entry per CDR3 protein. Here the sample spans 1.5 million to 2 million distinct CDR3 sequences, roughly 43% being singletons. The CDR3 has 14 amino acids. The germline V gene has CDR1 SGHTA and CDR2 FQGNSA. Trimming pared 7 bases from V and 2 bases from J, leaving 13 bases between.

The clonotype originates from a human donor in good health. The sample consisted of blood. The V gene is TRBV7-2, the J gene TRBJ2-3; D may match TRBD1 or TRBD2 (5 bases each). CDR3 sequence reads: CASMTGPITDTQYF. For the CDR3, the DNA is TGTGCCAGCATGACGGGGCCTATCACAGATACGCAGTATTTT.